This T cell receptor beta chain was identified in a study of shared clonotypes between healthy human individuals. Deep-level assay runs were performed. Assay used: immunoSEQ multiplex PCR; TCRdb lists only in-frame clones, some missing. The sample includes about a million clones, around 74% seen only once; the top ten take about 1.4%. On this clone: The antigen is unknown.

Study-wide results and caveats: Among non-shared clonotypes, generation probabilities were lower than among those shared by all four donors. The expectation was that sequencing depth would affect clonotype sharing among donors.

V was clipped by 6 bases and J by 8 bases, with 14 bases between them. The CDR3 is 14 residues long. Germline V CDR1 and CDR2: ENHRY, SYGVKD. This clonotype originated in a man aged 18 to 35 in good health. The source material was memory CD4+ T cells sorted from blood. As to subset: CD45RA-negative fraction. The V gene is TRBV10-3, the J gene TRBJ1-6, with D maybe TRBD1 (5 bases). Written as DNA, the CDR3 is TGTGCCATCAGCGCGGGACGGACGGATTCACCCCTCCACTTT. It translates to CAISAGRTDSPLHF.